Following are 32 T cell receptor beta chains from one sample sequenced in a study of cytomegalovirus exposure and HLA in healthy donors. PCR involved 60 Vbeta and 13 Jbeta primers. TCRdb's copy holds only in-frame clones and misses some; the assay was immunoSEQ multiplex PCR. Among approximately 240,000 clones listed, 82% were seen once. The specimen was PBMCs. All receptors come from a woman aged 40 to 50 in good health and CMV-seropositive.

The V call is TRBV19, the J call TRBJ2-7, with 12 bases matching TRBD1. CDR1 is LNHDA, CDR2 SQIVND, per germline (reference sequence). Unmatched junction bases numbered 6, after V lost 1 base and J lost 5 bases. The length of the CDR3 is 16 residues. The CDR3 DNA follows: TGTGCCAGTAGTATAGGGTCGGGACAGGGGGCCGACGAGCAGTACTTC. It encodes CASSIGSGQGADEQYF.

V is TRBV6-6 and J is TRBJ2-1; TRBD2 matches 9 bases. This CDR3 spans 15 amino acids. Losses at the gene ends were 6 bases for V and 5 bases for J; bases not matched to a gene: 8. Germline lookup yields CDR1 MNHNY and CDR2 SVGAGI (reference sequence). The CDR3 reads CASSSGTSNHNEQFF. In DNA, the CDR3 is TGTGCCAGCAGCTCCGGGACTAGCAACCACAATGAGCAGTTCTTC.

The V call is TRBV7-9, the J call TRBJ1-1; no clear D gene. CDR1 and CDR2 from the germline V gene are SEHNR and FQNEAQ (reference sequence). The length of the CDR3 is 13 residues. The V end was cut by 4 bases, the J end by 0 bases, with 6 bases between. The CDR3, as DNA: TGTGCCAGCAGCTCGGAGGTGAACACTGAAGCTTTCTTT. It translates to CASSSEVNTEAFF. Full variable domain (outside the CDR3, taken from reference TRBV7-9 and TRBJ1-1): DTGVSQNPRHKITKRGQNVTFRCDPISEHNRLYWYRQTLGQGPEFLTYFQNEAQLEKSRLLSDRFSAERPKGSFSTLEIQRTEQGDSAMYLCASSSEVNTEAFFGQGTRLTVV.

This clone has only one observation. The chain links TRBV10-3 to TRBJ1-4; possible D gene TRBD1, 5 bases. The CDR3 has 14 residues. Germline V lookup: CDR1 ENHRY, CDR2 SYGVKD. The germline V and J ends were trimmed by 10 bases and 7 bases, with 19 bases remaining between them. In nucleotides, the CDR3 is TGTGCCACCCGGGGGACGGGGGATAGTGAAAAACTGTTTTTT. It specifies CATRGTGDSEKLFF.

This clone occurred a few times. The CDR3 region has the DNA TGTGCCAGCAGCCCCCGGGGGGGTGAAGACAAAAACATTCAGTACTTC. Residues: CASSPRGGEDKNIQYF. The chain employs TRBV9 and TRBJ2-4; TRBD2 matches at 8 bases. Germline values: CDR1 SGDLS, CDR2 YYNGEE. The CDR3 runs 16 residues. V shed 4 bases and J 3 bases; nucleotides not matched to a gene: 9. The full variable domain, in which reference TRBV9 and TRBJ2-4 provide the parts outside the CDR3, is DSGVTQTPKHLITATGQRVTLRCSPRSGDLSVYWYQQSLDQGLQFLIQYYNGEERAKGNILERFSAQQFPDLHSELNLSSLELGDSALYFCASSPRGGEDKNIQYFGAGTRLSVL.

CDR3 loop: CASSAISGANVLTF. The CDR3 region has the DNA TGTGCCAGCAGCGCGATCTCTGGGGCCAACGTCCTGACTTTC. The genes are TRBV7-8 and TRBJ2-6; the D is unclear. V was pared by 5 bases and J by 0 bases, with 5 bases between. The CDR3 covers 14 residues. Germline V lookup: CDR1 SGHVS, CDR2 FQNEAQ.

The chain carries TRBV6-5 and TRBJ1-1; possibly TRBD1 for D (5 bases). Germline V CDR1 and CDR2: MNHEY, SVGAGI. The CDR3 covers 13 residues. Deletions cut 6 bases from V and 1 base from J, with 9 bases between. This CDR3 reads CASRADRNTEAFF. The CDR3 nucleotides are TGTGCCAGCAGGGCCGACAGGAACACTGAAGCTTTCTTT.

The sample holds one count of this clone. The V call is TRBV6-1, the J call TRBJ2-7, with D uncertain. This CDR3 region has 14 residues. The V gene lost 3 bases and the J gene lost 6 bases, with 15 bases spanning the gap. CDR1 is MNHNS and CDR2 is SASEGT in the germline V gene. CDR3 residues: CASSEASVRLEQYF. The DNA for the CDR3 is TGTGCCAGCAGTGAGGCTAGTGTTCGGCTCGAGCAGTACTTC.

This clone occurred once. Germline and junction disagree at one end, which may indicate a read error. V is TRBV7-9 and J is TRBJ1-2, with D possibly being TRBD1 (5 bases). CDR3 length equals 15 residues. CDR1 and CDR2 from the germline V gene are SEHNR and FQNEAQ (reference sequence). In nucleotides, the CDR3 is TGTTCCAGCAGCTTTCTGGAGTCGGGGGGTGACGGCTACACCTTC. This gives the protein CSSSFLESGGDGYTF.

The gene calls are TRBV5-6 and TRBJ2-3; no clear D gene. The CDR3 is made up of 15 amino acids. Trimming left V 0 bases short and J 0 bases short, with 8 bases between. Germline V gene data show CDR1 as SGHDT and CDR2 as YYEEEE. The CDR3 region is CASSLESLSTDTQYF. The CDR3 DNA is TGTGCCAGCAGCTTGGAATCACTTAGCACAGATACGCAGTATTTT.

The rearrangement links TRBV30 to TRBJ1-3; D is ambiguous. V lost 3 bases and J 1 base, leaving 13 bases between the germline ends. Germline V gene lookup returns CDR1 GTSNPN and CDR2 SVGIG (reference sequence). The CDR3 length is 15 residues. As DNA, the CDR3 is TGTGCCTGGAGGTCGGGAAGGGCGTCTGGAAACACCATATATTTT. It specifies CAWRSGRASGNTIYF.

This sequence joins TRBV4-2 and TRBJ1-1; D remains ambiguous. The CDR3 extends over 13 amino acids. CDR1 is LGHNA, CDR2 YNFKEQ, per germline. V was clipped by 4 bases and J by 1 base, with 7 bases between them. The CDR3, as DNA: TGTGCCAGCAGCCCATCATCGAACACTGAAGCTTTCTTT. It specifies CASSPSSNTEAFF.

The chain links TRBV2 to TRBJ1-1; TRBD1 might be the D (6 bases). V dropped 8 bases and J dropped 7 bases, with 23 bases sitting between them. The germline V gene encodes CDR1 SNHLY and CDR2 FYNNEI. CDR3 length: 15 amino acids. This chain's CDR3 is CASEGGGESLGEAFF. The CDR3 nucleotides are TGTGCCAGCGAAGGGGGGGGCGAGAGTTTGGGTGAAGCTTTCTTT.

The chain couples TRBV5-8 to TRBJ2-1, with 7 positions matching TRBD2. The CDR3 consists of 15 residues. V dropped 1 base and J dropped 0; count of bases not matched to a gene: 1. In germline, CDR1 is SGHTS, CDR2 YDEGEE. Here the CDR3 reads CASSLSSGSYNEQFF. The DNA for the CDR3 is TGTGCCAGCAGCTTGTCTAGCGGCTCCTACAATGAGCAGTTCTTC.

This sequence joins TRBV6-5 and TRBJ1-2; D remains unclear. V was trimmed by 0 bases and J by 8 bases, leaving 13 bases between them. Germline values: CDR1 MNHEY, CDR2 SVGAGI. The CDR3 runs 14 residues. The CDR3 nucleotides are TGTGCCAGCAGTTACTCGACCCAGGCCTGGGGCTACACCTTC. Protein: CASSYSTQAWGYTF.

The chain combines TRBV4-1 with TRBJ2-1, with 10 bases fitting TRBD2. CDR3 length: 17 residues. Germline CDR1 is MGHRA and CDR2 is YSYEKL. Trimming cost V 2 bases and J 0 bases; bases outside gene matches: 4. CDR3 protein: CASSQPTSGVSYNEQFF. CDR3 nucleotide sequence: TGCGCCAGCAGCCAACCAACTAGCGGGGTCTCCTACAATGAGCAGTTCTTC.

The rearrangement uses TRBV7-2 and TRBJ2-7; D is undetermined. V was clipped by 5 bases and J by 2 bases, with 7 bases between them. Germline CDR1 and CDR2: SGHTA and FQGNSA. The length of the CDR3 is 12 residues. Written as DNA, the CDR3 is TGTGCCAGCAGCCAATTCCCCTACGAGCAGTACTTC. Amino acids: CASSQFPYEQYF.

The chain uses TRBV5-6 and TRBJ2-1, with 7 bases matching TRBD2. The CDR3 is made up of 12 amino acids. Germline values: CDR1 SGHDT, CDR2 YYEEEE. The V gene end was trimmed by 8 bases and the J gene end by 3 bases; junction bases not matched to a gene: 2. The CDR3 here is CASSSGYNEQFF. CDR3 DNA sequence: TGTGCCAGTTCTAGCGGCTACAATGAGCAGTTCTTC.

The chain combines TRBV5-1 with TRBJ2-2, with 12 bases aligning to TRBD2. The CDR3 totals 15 residues. V lost 3 bases, J lost 6 bases, and 3 bases stayed unmatched. CDR1 is SGHRS and CDR2 is YFSETQ in the germline V gene. DNA for the CDR3: TGCGCCAGCAGCTCCCTAGCGGGAGGGGCCGGGGAGCTGTTTTTT. Its translation is CASSSLAGGAGELFF.

The rearrangement joins TRBV5-6 to TRBJ2-4; 9 bases line up with TRBD1. Germline CDR1 is SGHDT and CDR2 is YYEEEE. V trimming: 4 bases; J trimming: 7 bases; junction bases outside the gene matches: 12. The CDR3 sequence is 16 residues long. CDR3 sequence (DNA): TGTGCCAGCAGCCCCCCGGGACAGGGAAGATGGAACATTCAGTACTTC. Its protein product is CASSPPGQGRWNIQYF.

CDR3 region: CASSRDRARAGNQPQHF. CDR3 DNA sequence: TGTGCCAGCAGTCGCGACAGGGCTCGAGCCGGCAATCAGCCCCAGCATTTT. The chain links TRBV28 to TRBJ1-5, with TRBD1 matching over 7 bases. CDR3 length: 17 amino acids. Germline-derived CDR1 and CDR2 are MDHEN and SYDVKM. J lost 2 bases, V lost 5 bases, and 12 bases had no gene match.

The chain recombines TRBV6-5 with TRBJ2-1, with 8 bases aligning to TRBD2. The V gene's germline CDR1 is MNHEY and CDR2 SVGAGI. V lost 2 bases to trimming and J lost 4 bases; unmatched junction nucleotides: 4. The CDR3 is 15 residues long. CDR3 region: CASSYERGPYNEQFF. In nucleotides, the CDR3 is TGTGCCAGCAGTTACGAGCGGGGGCCTTACAATGAGCAGTTCTTC.

The genes are TRBV28 and TRBJ2-2, with 10 bases aligning to TRBD2. Per germline, CDR1 MDHEN and CDR2 SYDVKM. This CDR3 comprises 17 residues. V was clipped by 1 base and J by 1 base; unmatched bases: 3. In DNA form, the CDR3 reads TGTGCCAGCAGTTTATTTATAGCGGGGGGGAACACCGGGGAGCTGTTTTTT. Protein product: CASSLFIAGGNTGELFF.

This chain links TRBV7-3 with TRBJ2-1, with D possibly TRBD1 on 5 matching bases. V lost 2 bases, J lost 5 bases, and 10 bases lay in between. Germline V CDR1 and CDR2: SGHTA, FQGTGA. CDR3 size: 14 residues. The CDR3 reads CASSLSQGNNEQFF. The CDR3 DNA sequence: TGTGCCAGCAGCTTATCGCAGGGAAACAATGAGCAGTTCTTC.

The rearrangement uses TRBV9 and TRBJ1-1; no clear D gene. With 0 bases removed from V and 0 bases from J, the gap between germline ends came to 12 bases. The germline V gene has CDR1 SGDLS and CDR2 YYNGEE. The CDR3 covers 16 residues. CDR3 sequence reads: CASSVGAGGMNTEAFF. For the CDR3, the DNA is TGTGCCAGCAGCGTAGGGGCCGGAGGAATGAACACTGAAGCTTTCTTT.

V is TRBV10-1 and J is TRBJ2-2; tentative D call: TRBD2 (5 bases). Germline CDR1 is WNHNN and CDR2 is SYGVQD (reference sequence). This CDR3 has 14 amino acids. V lost 4 bases, J lost 7 bases, and 13 bases lay in between. The CDR3, as DNA: TGCGCCAGCAGTGTTGCTAGCACGGGCGGGGAGCTGTTTTTT. Its translation is CASSVASTGGELFF.

The chain uses TRBV5-6 and TRBJ1-2; a weak D match, TRBD1 (5 bases). This CDR3 spans 14 amino acids. V lost 0 bases to trimming and J lost 6 bases, with 12 bases between them. CDR1 and CDR2 from the germline V gene are SGHDT and YYEEEE. CDR3 in amino acids: CASSLVVQGHGYTF. DNA of the CDR3: TGTGCCAGCAGCTTGGTGGTGCAGGGTCATGGCTACACCTTC.

The chain employs TRBV7-6 and TRBJ2-7; possibly TRBD1 for D (6 bases). The germline CDR1 and CDR2 sequences are SGHVS and FNYEAQ. The CDR3 length is 12 residues. V was pared by 5 bases and J by 5 bases, with 10 bases between. This CDR3 is CASSPDRHEQYF. The DNA of the CDR3 is TGTGCCAGCAGCCCTGACAGGCACGAGCAGTACTTC.

The chain has TRBV5-1 and TRBJ1-1, with 9 nucleotides matching TRBD1. Germline assignment: CDR1 SGHRS and CDR2 YFSETQ. The junction had 5 bases not matched to a gene; V was cut back by 4 bases and J by 1 base. This CDR3 region has 15 residues. The CDR3 coding sequence is TGCGCCAGCAGCGGACAGGGGCTGGGGAACACTGAAGCTTTCTTT. Its protein product is CASSGQGLGNTEAFF.

This clone came up once. The chain joins TRBV7-9 to TRBJ1-3; 9 bases map to TRBD1. Germline loops: CDR1 SEHNR, CDR2 FQNEAQ (reference sequence). J gave up 2 bases and V 1 base, and 12 bases lay outside the gene matches. CDR3 length: 19 amino acids. The CDR3: CASSLGRGQGGTPGNTIYF. In DNA form, the CDR3 reads TGTGCCAGCAGCTTAGGAAGGGGACAGGGAGGAACTCCTGGAAACACCATATATTTT.

The genes are TRBV19 and TRBJ1-3; D unresolved. Germline CDR1 LNHDA, CDR2 SQIVND (reference sequence). The CDR3 spans 14 residues. V was cut by 7 bases and J by 0 bases, with 10 bases left in between. The CDR3 DNA reads TGTGCCAGTAAAGCTGGAGCCTCTGGAAACACCATATATTTT. It is translated as CASKAGASGNTIYF.

There are a few counts of this clone. This chain joins TRBV7-8 and TRBJ2-7; possible D gene TRBD2, 6 bases. The CDR3 totals 15 residues. V lost 8 bases and J 7 bases, leaving 24 bases between the germline ends. CDR1 is SGHVS, CDR2 FQNEAQ, per germline. The CDR3: CASSHGGAQWWEQYF. The CDR3 region has the DNA TGTGCCAGCTCCCATGGAGGGGCCCAGTGGTGGGAGCAGTACTTC.